Below, 17 T cell receptor beta chains from the same sample are listed, as sequenced in a study of T cells after yellow fever vaccination. TCRdb analysed the 5' RACE reads with MiXCR anew, one entry per CDR3 protein. The data contain approximately 300,000 distinct CDR3 sequences, 10% to 15% of them singletons. The specimen was CD4+ T cells sorted from PBMCs, collected 45 days after the yellow fever booster vaccination. Receptors originate from a young man who received the YFV17D yellow fever vaccine.

This clonotype was recorded only once. The chain joins TRBV6-1 to TRBJ2-1; 13 bases agree with TRBD2. The junction had 11 bases not matched to a gene; V was cut back by 6 bases and J by 3 bases. CDR1 is MNHNS and CDR2 is SASEGT in the germline V gene. This CDR3 has 18 residues. CDR3 residues: CASSTNLGTSGIYNEQFF. The CDR3 DNA follows: TGTGCCAGCAGCACCAACCTCGGGACTAGCGGGATCTACAATGAGCAGTTCTTC.

This clonotype was seen more than once but under ten times. The chain couples TRBV11-2 to TRBJ2-5, with 10 bases fitting TRBD2. Trimming took 4 bases from V and 1 from J; bases not matched to a gene: 12. Germline V gives CDR1 SGHAT, CDR2 FQNNGV. This CDR3 contains 18 residues. The DNA for the CDR3 is TGTGCCAGCAGCTCACACTGGGGGGGACTAGCGCTCCAAGAGACCCAGTACTTC. This gives the protein CASSSHWGGLALQETQYF.

Only a few counts were recorded for this clonotype. The CDR3 does not end in the conserved phenylalanine or tryptophan, so this is likely a read error. V is TRBV10-3 and J is TRBJ2-1; 8 bases agree with TRBD2. This CDR3 contains 14 residues. Trimming took 8 bases from V and 3 from J; bases not matched to a gene: 6. Germline-derived CDR1 and CDR2 are ENHRY and SYGVKD. The CDR3 bases are TGTGCCATCTCCTTAGCGGGGCTCTACAATGAGCAGTTCTTA. This gives the protein CAISLAGLYNEQFL.

This clonotype showed up just a few times. The chain has TRBV15 and TRBJ1-1; D is uncertain. Germline V gene sequence: CDR1 LNHNV, CDR2 YYDKDF (reference sequence). CDR3 length: 15 amino acids. V was cut by 7 bases and J by 1 base, with 16 bases left in between. This CDR3 is CATTRIPVPNTEAFF. In DNA, the CDR3 is TGTGCCACCACGCGAATTCCAGTCCCGAACACTGAAGCTTTCTTT. The variable domain in full, completed from reference TRBV15 and TRBJ1-1, reads DAMVIQNPRYQVTQFGKPVTLSCSQTLNHNVMYWYQQKSSQAPKLLFHYYDKDFNNEADTPDNFQSRRPNTSFCFLDIRSPGLGDTAMYLCATTRIPVPNTEAFFGQGTRLTVV.

The rearrangement links TRBV9 to TRBJ2-3, with TRBD2 identical over 13 bases. Germline lookup yields CDR1 SGDLS and CDR2 YYNGEE. The CDR3 has 16 residues. V was pared by 3 bases and J by 4 bases, with 5 bases of the junction left unmatched. The CDR3 region has the DNA TGTGCCAGCAGCGCGCCTGGACTAGCGGGAGCAGATACGCAGTATTTT. The encoded protein is CASSAPGLAGADTQYF.

This clonotype turned up a few times. The DNA of the CDR3 is TGTGCCAGCAGTTTAAGCGGCACTGTGTCGGTAGCTTTCTTT. Protein product: CASSLSGTVSVAFF. This sequence joins TRBV12-3 or TRBV12-4 and TRBJ1-1; D unresolved. Trimming took 2 bases from V and 10 from J, leaving 17 bases between them. The CDR3 is 14 residues long.

The chain has TRBV6-5 and TRBJ1-6; D call uncertain. V lost 8 bases and J 7 bases, leaving 18 bases between the germline ends. Germline V lookup: CDR1 MNHEY, CDR2 SVGAGI. This CDR3 spans 15 amino acids. CDR3 loop: CASAAGGVDNSPLHF. The DNA for the CDR3 is TGTGCCAGCGCGGCTGGCGGGGTGGACAATTCACCCCTCCACTTT.

This chain uses TRBV2 with TRBJ2-7; a weak D match, TRBD1 (7 bases). The CDR3 is 14 amino acids. Between the trimmed V and J ends, which lost 8 bases and 2 bases, there was a span of 16 bases. CDR1 is SNHLY and CDR2 is FYNNEI in the germline V gene. The CDR3 here is CASGGGAGPYEQYF. For the CDR3, the DNA is TGTGCCAGCGGAGGGGGCGCGGGGCCCTACGAGCAGTACTTC.

V usage is TRBV20-1 and J usage is TRBJ2-3; a possible D gene is TRBD2 (5 bases). The ends were cut back, 5 bases at V and 11 bases at J, with 17 bases in the middle. The CDR3 spans 12 residues. Per germline, CDR1 DFQATT and CDR2 SNEGSKA (reference sequence). The CDR3 protein is CSAGSRAEKQYF. The CDR3 DNA sequence: TGCAGTGCTGGGAGTCGGGCAGAGAAGCAGTATTTT.

This clonotype was seen a handful of times. The chain carries TRBV20-1 and TRBJ2-2, with D perhaps TRBD2 (6 bases). CDR3 size: 13 residues. Per the germline V gene, CDR1 is DFQATT and CDR2 is SNEGSKA (reference sequence). With 6 bases removed from V and 2 bases from J, the gap between germline ends came to 10 bases. CDR3 DNA sequence: TGCAGTGCAAGGGACTTCAACACCGGGGAGCTGTTTTTT. Translating gives CSARDFNTGELFF.

The rearrangement joins TRBV11-1 to TRBJ2-1, with D possibly being TRBD1 (6 bases). V shed 1 base and J shed 6 bases, with 10 bases lying between them. The CDR3 covers 14 residues. The V gene's germline CDR1 is SGHAT and CDR2 FQDESV (reference sequence). This chain's CDR3 is CASSLGDKFNEQFF. CDR3 bases: TGTGCCAGCAGCTTAGGGGACAAATTCAATGAGCAGTTCTTC.

In this sample, this clonotype turned up a few times. The genes are TRBV20-1 and TRBJ1-6; no reliable D call. The CDR3 has 12 residues. Looked up from germline, CDR1 is DFQATT and CDR2 is SNEGSKA (reference sequence). V gave up 4 bases and J gave up 10 bases, with 11 bases separating them. The CDR3 spells CSAKKTQSPLHF. The CDR3 bases are TGCAGTGCTAAGAAGACGCAATCACCCCTCCACTTT.

The chain has TRBV5-4 and TRBJ1-2; maybe TRBD1 (5 bases). Germline V gene data show CDR1 as SGHNT and CDR2 as YYREEE (reference sequence). The CDR3 loop spans 15 amino acids. V lost 4 bases, J lost 7 bases, and 20 bases lay in between. CDR3 coding DNA: TGTGCCAGCAGCATGGACCGGGCCCATGGGGCTGGCTACACCTTC. This codes for CASSMDRAHGAGYTF.

Only a few counts were recorded for this clonotype. The chain couples TRBV25-1 to TRBJ1-4; D is perhaps TRBD1 (6 bases). CDR1 and CDR2 (germline): MGHDK, SYGVNS. The CDR3 consists of 17 residues. The V end lost 5 bases, the J end lost 8 bases, and 24 bases lay between the germline ends. The CDR3 loop is CASSPPNRARWGEKLFF. The CDR3 region has the DNA TGTGCCAGCAGTCCCCCCAACAGGGCTAGATGGGGGGAAAAACTGTTTTTT. The entire variable domain, with the rest obtained from reference TRBV25-1 and TRBJ1-4, is as follows: EADIYQTPRYLVIGTGKKITLECSQTMGHDKMYWYQQDPGMELHLIHYSYGVNSTEKGDLSSESTVSRIRTEHFPLTLESARPSHTSQYLCASSPPNRARWGEKLFFGSGTQLSVL.

J is TRBJ2-7 and V is TRBV3-1, with 8 bases lining up with TRBD2. The V segment lost 2 bases and the J segment 2 bases; nucleotides outside the gene matches: 5. Per germline, CDR1 LGHDT and CDR2 YNNKEL (reference sequence). This CDR3 comprises 15 residues. This CDR3 reads CASSQTSGFAYEQYF. CDR3 nucleotide sequence: TGTGCCAGCAGCCAAACTAGCGGATTCGCCTACGAGCAGTACTTC.

In its sample, this clonotype was seen many times. The chain recombines TRBV20-1 with TRBJ2-7; 13 bases agree with TRBD2. Germline values: CDR1 DFQATT, CDR2 SNEGSKA (reference sequence). J gave up 2 bases and V 0 bases, and 13 bases lay outside the gene matches. The CDR3 consists of 19 residues. This CDR3 is CSARDRTSGSLGSPYEQYF. The CDR3, as DNA: TGCAGTGCTAGAGATAGGACTAGCGGGAGTCTCGGCAGCCCCTACGAGCAGTACTTC.

The V and J genes are TRBV15 and TRBJ1-2; 7 bases agree with TRBD1. J gave up 3 bases and V 3 bases, and 7 bases lay outside the gene matches. Germline-derived CDR1 and CDR2 are LNHNV and YYDKDF (reference sequence). CDR3 length: 15 amino acids. CDR3 in amino acids: CATSRVRDSDYGYTF. DNA of the CDR3: TGTGCCACCAGCAGGGTCCGGGACAGCGACTATGGCTACACCTTC.